This entry features one T cell receptor (beta chain) sequence. Its matching antigen is unknown. This sample is drawn from a study of shared clonotypes between healthy human individuals. The CDR3 length is 17 residues. V shed 2 bases, J shed 1 base, and the junction held 8 bases outside the gene matches. Germline CDR1 and CDR2: MDHEN and SYDVKM. Points from the study as a whole: Sequencing depth was expected to influence donor clonotype sharing.

TCRdb's table, derived via immunoSEQ multiplex PCR, lists solely in-frame clones and lacks some. The sample has fewer than 600,000 clones, about 76% seen once. The sequence was collected from a woman aged 40 to 55 in good health. Some clones in this sample may be carry-over from other donors' samples. This chain connects TRBV28 to TRBJ2-1, with 7 bases that match TRBD2. The sample was PBMCs. The CDR3 DNA reads as TGTGCCAGCAGTTTACGACTAGCAGGAGGATCCTACAATGAGCAGTTCTTC. Protein product: CASSLRLAGGSYNEQFF.